Shown below are 14 T cell receptor beta chains from a single sample sequenced in a study of OX40 agonist ivuxolimab in advanced cancers. Profiling relied on immunoSEQ multiplex PCR, and the TCRdb table lists in-frame clones only, not all of them. The sample records some 140,000 clones, about 92% being singletons. This sample comprised CD4+ or CD8+ T cells sorted from blood, obtained in a trial of the OX40 agonist ivuxolimab. These receptors were obtained from an adult with an advanced solid tumor such as melanoma, head and neck, liver or kidney cancer.

The chain couples TRBV9 to TRBJ2-3, with D possibly matching TRBD2 (6 bases). The CDR3 runs to 15 residues. Germline V CDR1 and CDR2: SGDLS, YYNGEE. Trimming took 4 bases from V and 0 from J, leaving 12 bases between them. The CDR3 DNA sequence: TGTGCCAGCAGCTACGGAGGGACTAGCACAGATACGCAGTATTTT. It encodes CASSYGGTSTDTQYF. Combining the CDR3 with reference TRBV9 and TRBJ2-3 gives the whole variable domain DSGVTQTPKHLITATGQRVTLRCSPRSGDLSVYWYQQSLDQGLQFLIQYYNGEERAKGNILERFSAQQFPDLHSELNLSSLELGDSALYFCASSYGGTSTDTQYFGPGTRLTVL.

A remark on this clone: Other nucleotide sequences in the sample specify the same CDR3. V and J are TRBV12-5 and TRBJ1-3; 9 bases are shared with TRBD1. This CDR3 contains 15 residues. Per germline, CDR1 LGHNT and CDR2 FRNRAP. V lost 4 bases, J lost 2 bases, and 3 bases stayed unmatched. As DNA, the CDR3 is TGTGCTAGTGGTTCGGGACAGGGTGCTGGAAACACCATATATTTT. Translating gives CASGSGQGAGNTIYF.

The chain has TRBV5-6 and TRBJ2-7; 8 bases agree with TRBD2. With 4 bases clipped from V and 0 bases from J, the junction kept 6 bases outside the gene matches. Germline V gene lookup returns CDR1 SGHDT and CDR2 YYEEEE. CDR3 length: 15 amino acids. The CDR3 nucleotides read TGTGCCAGCAGCCGGGAGGGACTAGTCTCCTACGAGCAGTACTTC. It yields the protein CASSREGLVSYEQYF.

The CDR3 protein is CASSRSGLAGGYEQYF. The DNA of the CDR3 is TGTGCCAGCAGCCGATCTGGACTAGCGGGCGGCTACGAGCAGTACTTC. The chain couples TRBV7-9 to TRBJ2-7, with 11 bases aligning to TRBD2. J gave up 3 bases and V 5 bases, and 9 bases lay outside the gene matches. The germline gives CDR1 SEHNR, CDR2 FQNEAQ (reference sequence). CDR3 length equals 16 residues.

This chain joins TRBV28 and TRBJ1-4, with 8 bases fitting TRBD1. Germline assignment: CDR1 MDHEN and CDR2 SYDVKM. The CDR3 consists of 16 residues. The V segment lost 2 bases and the J segment 6 bases; nucleotides outside the gene matches: 8. CDR3 in DNA: TGTGCCAGCAGTTTAAACAGGGGGAGGTCTTATGAAAAACTGTTTTTT. Protein: CASSLNRGRSYEKLFF.

V is TRBV29-1 and J is TRBJ2-3; TRBD2 agrees at 9 bases. The CDR3 has 16 amino acids. Trimming took 0 bases from V and 2 from J; bases not matched to a gene: 6. Germline assignment: CDR1 SQVTM and CDR2 ANQGSEA. The CDR3 sequence: CSVEDLASGTTDTQYF. The CDR3 DNA reads as TGCAGCGTTGAAGATCTGGCTAGCGGGACCACAGATACGCAGTATTTT.

This sequence joins TRBV7-9 and TRBJ2-7; 7 bases fit TRBD2. This CDR3 has 14 amino acids. CDR1 SEHNR and CDR2 FQNEAQ come from the germline V gene (reference sequence). Losses at the gene ends were 2 bases for V and 4 bases for J; bases not matched to a gene: 5. The CDR3 nucleotides read TGTGCCAGCAGCTTAACCGGACTAGGATACGAGCAGTACTTC. This codes for CASSLTGLGYEQYF.

This chain joins TRBV20-1 and TRBJ2-5; no reliable D call. Germline assignment: CDR1 DFQATT and CDR2 SNEGSKA (reference sequence). The CDR3 has 11 amino acids. Trimming took 0 bases from V and 7 from J, leaving 6 bases between them. This CDR3 reads CSARDYPTQYF. The DNA for the CDR3 is TGCAGTGCTAGAGATTACCCGACCCAGTACTTC.

The chain has TRBV6-5 and TRBJ1-6; 7 nucleotides line up with TRBD1. CDR3 size: 14 residues. The V and J ends lost 7 bases and 6 bases, in that order; junction bases with no gene match: 6. Looked up from germline, CDR1 is MNHEY and CDR2 is SVGAGI. The CDR3 here is CASTRDRPNSPLHF. In DNA, the CDR3 is TGTGCCAGCACCAGGGACAGACCTAATTCACCCCTCCACTTT.

Only one count was recorded for this clone. The J gene is TRBJ2-5, the V gene TRBV19; D tentatively fits TRBD1 or TRBD2 (5 bases each). With the DNA end fitting TRBJ2-7 better, the J assignment may be wrong. This CDR3 comprises 14 residues. From germline, CDR1 is LNHDA and CDR2 SQIVND (reference sequence). The CDR3 DNA is TGTGCCAGTAGTCCACCAGGGAGCTCCTACGAGCAGTACTTC. It encodes CASSPPGSSYEQYF.

This rearrangement joins TRBV6-5 to TRBJ1-2, with unresolved D. Trimming removed 2 bases from V and 3 bases from J, with 4 bases in between. The CDR3 length is 12 residues. Germline V gives CDR1 MNHEY, CDR2 SVGAGI. The CDR3 here is CASSYSHYGYTF. CDR3 DNA sequence: TGTGCCAGCAGTTACAGCCACTATGGCTACACCTTC.

This clone was recorded once. The chain uses TRBV7-8 and TRBJ1-5; the match to TRBD1 covers 7 bases. This CDR3 region has 14 residues. The V gene's germline CDR1 is SGHVS and CDR2 FQNEAQ. The junction had 8 bases not matched to a gene; V was cut back by 5 bases and J by 7 bases. Here the CDR3 reads CASSPDRVRQPQHF. CDR3 nucleotides: TGTGCCAGCAGCCCAGACAGGGTCCGACAGCCCCAGCATTTT.

This clone appeared once. CDR3 residues: CASSQEGNEQFF. The CDR3 bases are TGTGCCAGCAGTCAAGAAGGGAATGAGCAGTTCTTC. The chain employs TRBV11-2 and TRBJ2-1; D call uncertain. Trimming cost V 6 bases and J 7 bases, with 10 bases left between them. The CDR3 totals 12 residues. Germline loops: CDR1 SGHAT, CDR2 FQNNGV.

The V gene is TRBV28, the J gene TRBJ2-5; D assignment may be TRBD1 or TRBD2 (5 bases each). This CDR3 has 14 residues. V lost 0 bases and J lost 4, with 9 bases in between. Germline loops: CDR1 MDHEN, CDR2 SYDVKM. The CDR3 bases are TGTGCCAGCAGTTTATGGGCAGGGACAGAGACCCAGTACTTC. This encodes CASSLWAGTETQYF.